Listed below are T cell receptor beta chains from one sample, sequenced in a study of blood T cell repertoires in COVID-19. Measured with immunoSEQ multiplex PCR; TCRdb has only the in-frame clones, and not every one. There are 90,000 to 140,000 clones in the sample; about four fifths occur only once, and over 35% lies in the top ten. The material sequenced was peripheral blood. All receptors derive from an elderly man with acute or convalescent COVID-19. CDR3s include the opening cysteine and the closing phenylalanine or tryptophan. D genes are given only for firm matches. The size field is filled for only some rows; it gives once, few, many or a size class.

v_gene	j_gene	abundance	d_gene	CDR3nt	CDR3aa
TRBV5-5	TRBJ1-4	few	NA	TGTGCCAGCGCAAAAGCAAGGGCGGGAGAAAAACTGTTTTTT	CASAKARAGEKLFF
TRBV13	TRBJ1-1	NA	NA	TGTGCCAGCAGCTTAGGCCCCGACATCAACACTGAAGCTTTCTTT	CASSLGPDINTEAFF
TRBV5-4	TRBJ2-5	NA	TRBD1	TGTGCCAGCAGCTTTTGGCCGGGACAGGGAGTCGGAGAGACCCAGTACTTC	CASSFWPGQGVGETQYF
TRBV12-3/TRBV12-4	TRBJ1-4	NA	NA	TGTGCCAGCAGTTTTCTCGACAGTGGAAAACTGTTTTTT	CASSFLDSGKLFF
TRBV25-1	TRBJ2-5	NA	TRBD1	TGTGCCAGCAGTGCTACCGGGACAGGGAGGGAGACCCAGTACTTC	CASSATGTGRETQYF
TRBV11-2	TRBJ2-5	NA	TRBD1	TGTGCCAGCAGCTCAGCATACAGGGACAGACAAGAGACCCAGTACTTC	CASSSAYRDRQETQYF
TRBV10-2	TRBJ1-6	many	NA	TGCGCCAGCAGTGTGACGGGCGGGAGCTCACCCCTCCACTTT	CASSVTGGSSPLHF
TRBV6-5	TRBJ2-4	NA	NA	TGTGCCAGTAGGGGGGGAATGTTAGCCAAAAACATTCAGTACTTC	CASRGGMLAKNIQYF
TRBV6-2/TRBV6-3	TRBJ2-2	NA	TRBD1	TGTGCCAGCAGTTATCTGGGGACAGCGAACACCGGGGAGCTGTTTTTT	CASSYLGTANTGELFF
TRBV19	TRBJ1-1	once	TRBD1	TGTGCCAGTAGTCCTTGGACAGGGGGAAGGTCTGAAGCTTTCTTT	CASSPWTGGRSEAFF
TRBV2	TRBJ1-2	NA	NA	TGTGCCAGCAAGGGAGAATTATATGGCTACACCTTC	CASKGELYGYTF
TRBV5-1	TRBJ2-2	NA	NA	TGCGCCAGCAGCTTGGGGGACTCGACCGGGGAGCTGTTTTTT	CASSLGDSTGELFF
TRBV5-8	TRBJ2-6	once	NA	TGTGCCAGCAGACGAGGGGGTGGAGGGGCCAACGTCCTGACTTTC	CASRRGGGGANVLTF